One and the same sample provided the 8 T cell receptor beta chains below, sequenced in a study of blood T cells in healthy people across ages. Primed by a sample-barcoded 5' primer and a J-beta primer mix, a second PCR proceeded for about 6 to 11 cycles. Via MiXCR, TCRdb re-called the 5' RACE reads, giving one row per CDR3 protein. The sample yields over 1,500,000 distinct CDR3 sequences, just under 50% seen once. Material for sequencing was blood. These TCRs come from a woman in her forties in good health.

The rearrangement joins TRBV5-1 to TRBJ2-4, with D perhaps being TRBD1 or TRBD2 (5 bases each). V was shortened by 4 bases and J by 9 bases, with 20 bases between the two germline ends. This CDR3 region has 15 residues. CDR1 and CDR2 (germline): SGHRS, YFSETQ. The CDR3 region has the DNA TGCGCCAGCAGCCGTGGGACCCTCGTTGAAAGCATTCAGTACTTC. Translating it yields CASSRGTLVESIQYF.

This clonotype appeared a few times. This chain connects TRBV13 to TRBJ2-4; D uncertain. The end of the DNA aligns better with TRBJ2-7, so the J call may be wrong. The CDR3 covers 15 residues. Germline CDR1 reads PRHDT; CDR2 reads FYEKMQ (reference sequence). CDR3 in amino acids: CASSSSGPLHYEQYF. The CDR3 DNA follows: TGTGCCAGCAGCTCCTCCGGGCCCCTTCATTACGAGCAGTACTTC.

In this sample, this clonotype turned up a few times. V is TRBV7-2 and J is TRBJ2-1; no definite D call. V was shortened by 4 bases and J by 5 bases, with 21 bases between the two germline ends. Germline CDR1 reads SGHTA; CDR2 reads FQGNSA. CDR3 length equals 17 residues. CDR3 sequence (DNA): TGTGCCAGCAGCTCATTCCATTTGGTTGCTGGGGACAATGAGCAGTTCTTC. Amino acids: CASSSFHLVAGDNEQFF. Full variable domain (missing parts from reference TRBV7-2 and TRBJ2-1): GAGVSQSPSNKVTEKGKDVELRCDPISGHTALYWYRQSLGQGLEFLIYFQGNSAPDKSGLPSDRFSAERTGGSVSTLTIQRTQQEDSAVYLCASSSFHLVAGDNEQFFGPGTRLTVL.

V is TRBV7-2 and J is TRBJ2-7; TRBD2 might be the D (6 bases). The germline V gene has CDR1 SGHTA and CDR2 FQGNSA. Trimming removed 2 bases at V and 5 bases at J, with 13 bases between. The length of the CDR3 is 14 residues. Written as DNA, the CDR3 is TGTGCCAGCAGCTTAAGTCCAGGGAGGAACGAGCAGTACTTC. Protein sequence: CASSLSPGRNEQYF.

The rearrangement joins TRBV11-2 to TRBJ1-2; D call uncertain. CDR1 and CDR2 from the germline V gene are SGHAT and FQNNGV. The germline V and J ends were trimmed by 2 bases and 8 bases, with 15 bases remaining between them. The CDR3 extends over 14 amino acids. This chain's CDR3 is CASSLSTDWSGYTF. The DNA of the CDR3 is TGTGCCAGCAGCTTATCGACGGATTGGAGCGGCTACACCTTC.

The gene calls are TRBV7-2 and TRBJ2-1, with 7 bases aligning to TRBD1. The V segment lost 7 bases and the J segment 3 bases; nucleotides outside the gene matches: 9. The CDR3 length is 15 residues. Looked up from germline, CDR1 is SGHTA and CDR2 is FQGNSA. The CDR3 DNA follows: TGTGCCAGCACCGTTCCGGGACAGCGCTACAATGAGCAGTTCTTC. The encoded protein is CASTVPGQRYNEQFF.

V is TRBV4-2 and J is TRBJ2-7, with 7 nucleotides matching TRBD2. The J call may be faulty, since TRBJ2-5 better matches the DNA end. Germline V lookup: CDR1 LGHNA, CDR2 YNFKEQ. This CDR3 is built from 16 residues. DNA for the CDR3: TGTGCCAGCAGCCAAGAAATGCGAGCGGGGCGAGAGACCCAGTACTTC. Residues: CASSQEMRAGRETQYF.

This clonotype has more than one count but fewer than ten. The chain combines TRBV5-6 with TRBJ2-5; TRBD2 matches at 7 bases. Germline CDR1 reads SGHDT; CDR2 reads YYEEEE. The CDR3 extends over 15 amino acids. The V and J ends lost 1 base and 3 bases, in that order; junction bases with no gene match: 6. Here the CDR3 reads CASSLPRGLEETQYF. The DNA for the CDR3 is TGTGCCAGCAGCTTGCCGCGGGGGTTAGAAGAGACCCAGTACTTC.